This TCR beta chain was profiled in a study of shared clonotypes between healthy human individuals. Per the germline V gene, CDR1 is LNHDA and CDR2 is SQIVND (reference sequence). Trimming took 7 bases from V and 3 from J; bases not matched to a gene: 6. CDR3 length: 14 residues. Naive CD8 cells, CD45RO-negative and positively selected for CCR7, excluded terminally differentiated effector memory CD45RA+ cells. The study, taken as a whole, reports: A small donor pool kept down the genetic and exposure-history diversity that was represented.

Samples underwent the assay at deep level. TCRdb's copy holds only in-frame clones and misses some; the assay was immunoSEQ multiplex PCR. The sample lists about 2 million clones, approximately 94% occurring once. A remark on this clone: Its target is not known.

V is TRBV19 and J is TRBJ2-3; TRBD2 aligns across 8 bases. The sample taken for sequencing was naive CD8+ T cells sorted from blood. The sequence was obtained from a man aged 18 to 29 in good health. CDR3 region: CASTLGLATDTQYF. CDR3 in DNA: TGTGCCAGTACGCTAGGACTAGCTACAGATACGCAGTATTTT.